Given below is one T cell receptor (beta chain) in context. Its antigen is not known. Tregs were sorted as CD4+CD25+CD127-/low cells. Findings of the study overall: In terms of TCR gene usage, tumor memory CD4+ T cells clustered together with blood and lymph node memory CD4+ cells, as well as with lymph node naive CD4+ cells.

CDR1 SEHNR and CDR2 FQNEAQ come from the germline V gene (reference sequence). This CDR3 comprises 11 residues. The V gene lost 8 bases and the J gene lost 0 bases, with 5 bases spanning the gap. MiXCR was run by TCRdb on the 5' RACE reads, yielding one entry per CDR3 protein. The sample carries fewer than 75,000 distinct CDR3 sequences, approximately 27% recorded once. This receptor was identified in a female donor with breast cancer. The V and J genes are TRBV7-9 and TRBJ2-7; unclear D gene. What was sequenced was tumor-infiltrating Tregs sorted from the breast tumor. CDR3 residues: CASEDSYEQYF. CDR3 DNA sequence: TGTGCCAGCGAAGACTCCTACGAGCAGTACTTC.